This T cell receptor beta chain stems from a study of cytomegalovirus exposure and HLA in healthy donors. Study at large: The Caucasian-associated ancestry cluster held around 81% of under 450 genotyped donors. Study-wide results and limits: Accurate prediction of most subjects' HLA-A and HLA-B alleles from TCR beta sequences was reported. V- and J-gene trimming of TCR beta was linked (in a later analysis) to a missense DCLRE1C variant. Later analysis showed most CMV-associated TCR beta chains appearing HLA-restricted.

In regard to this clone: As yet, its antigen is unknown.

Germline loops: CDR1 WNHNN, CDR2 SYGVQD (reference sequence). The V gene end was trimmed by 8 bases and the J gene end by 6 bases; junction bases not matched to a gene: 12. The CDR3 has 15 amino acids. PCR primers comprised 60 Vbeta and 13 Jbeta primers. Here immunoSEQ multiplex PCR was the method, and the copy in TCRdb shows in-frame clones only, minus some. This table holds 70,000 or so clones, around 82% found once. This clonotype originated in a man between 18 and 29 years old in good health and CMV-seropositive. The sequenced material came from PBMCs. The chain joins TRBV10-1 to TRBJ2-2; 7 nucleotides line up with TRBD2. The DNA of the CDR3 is TGCGCCAGCGGAAGACTAGCCGCGGGTTCCGGGGAGCTGTTTTTT. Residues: CASGRLAAGSGELFF.